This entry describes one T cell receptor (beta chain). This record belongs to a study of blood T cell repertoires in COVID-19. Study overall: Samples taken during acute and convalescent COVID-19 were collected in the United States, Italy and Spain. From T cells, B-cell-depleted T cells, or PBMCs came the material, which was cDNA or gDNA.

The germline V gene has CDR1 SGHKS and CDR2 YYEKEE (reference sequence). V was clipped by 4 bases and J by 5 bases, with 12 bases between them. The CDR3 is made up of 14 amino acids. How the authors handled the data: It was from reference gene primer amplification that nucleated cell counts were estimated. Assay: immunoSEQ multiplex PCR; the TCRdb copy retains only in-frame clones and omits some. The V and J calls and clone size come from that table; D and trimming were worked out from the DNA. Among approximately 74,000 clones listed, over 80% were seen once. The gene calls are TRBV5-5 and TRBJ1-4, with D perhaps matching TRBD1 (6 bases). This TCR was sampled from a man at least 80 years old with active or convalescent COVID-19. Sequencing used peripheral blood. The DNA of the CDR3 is TGTGCCAGCAGCCACAGGACAGAAAATGAAAAACTGTTTTTT. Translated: CASSHRTENEKLFF.